This T cell receptor (beta chain) originates from a study of a mutant IDH1 vaccine in newly diagnosed glioma. Regarding time point: week 11, during vaccination. In every dose of vaccine, 300 ug of mutant IDH1 20-mer peptide was given alongside topical imiquimod. Note on this clone: Antigen unknown.

The germline gives CDR1 SNHLY, CDR2 FYNNEI. The CDR3 length is 15 residues. V gave up 6 bases and J gave up 7 bases; unmatched junction bases: 13. Sequenced by immunoSEQ multiplex PCR; TCRdb stores in-frame clones only, minus some. The sample yields 45,000 to 60,000 clones, 90% to 95% seen once. This rearrangement joins TRBV2 to TRBJ2-5; 8 bases match TRBD1. The material sequenced was PBMCs, taken from a glioma patient whose treatment included an IDH1 peptide vaccine. This sequence originates from a man aged 50 or older with glioma. Written as DNA, the CDR3 is TGTGCCAGCAGATACCAGACAGGGGCTGACGGGACCCAGTACTTC. Translated, it gives CASRYQTGADGTQYF.